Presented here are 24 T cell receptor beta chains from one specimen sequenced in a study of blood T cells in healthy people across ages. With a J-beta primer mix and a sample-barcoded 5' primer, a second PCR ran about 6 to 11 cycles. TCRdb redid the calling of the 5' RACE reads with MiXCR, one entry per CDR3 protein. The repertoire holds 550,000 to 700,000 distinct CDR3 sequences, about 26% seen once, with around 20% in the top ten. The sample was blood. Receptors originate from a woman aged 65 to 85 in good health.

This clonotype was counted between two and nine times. CDR3 sequence: CASSYGSHTEAFF. The DNA of the CDR3 is TGTGCCAGCAGTTACGGATCGCACACTGAAGCTTTCTTT. The chain recombines TRBV12-3 or TRBV12-4 with TRBJ1-1; D gene ambiguous. This CDR3 is 13 amino acids long. Trimming cost V 4 bases and J 3 bases, with 9 bases left between them.

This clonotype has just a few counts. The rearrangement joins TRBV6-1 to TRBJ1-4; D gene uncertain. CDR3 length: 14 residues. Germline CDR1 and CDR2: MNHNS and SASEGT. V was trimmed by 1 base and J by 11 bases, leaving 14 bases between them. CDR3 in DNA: TGTGCCAGCAGTGAAGTGTGGAAAATCGACAAACTGTTTTTT. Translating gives CASSEVWKIDKLFF.

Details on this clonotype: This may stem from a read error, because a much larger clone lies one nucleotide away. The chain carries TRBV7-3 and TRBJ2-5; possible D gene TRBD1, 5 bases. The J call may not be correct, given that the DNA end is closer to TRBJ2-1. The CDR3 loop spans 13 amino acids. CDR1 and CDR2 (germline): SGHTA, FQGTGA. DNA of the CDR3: TGTGCCAGCAGCTTTACTAAGGGGAATGAGCAGTTCTTC. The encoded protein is CASSFTKGNEQFF.

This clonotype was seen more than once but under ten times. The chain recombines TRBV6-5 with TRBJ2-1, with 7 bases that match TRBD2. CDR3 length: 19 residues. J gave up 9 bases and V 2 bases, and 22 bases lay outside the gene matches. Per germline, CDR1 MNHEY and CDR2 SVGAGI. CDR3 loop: CASSYRGSSIGLGSSEQFF. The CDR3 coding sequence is TGTGCCAGCAGTTACCGGGGGTCATCAATTGGACTAGGAAGTAGTGAGCAGTTCTTC.

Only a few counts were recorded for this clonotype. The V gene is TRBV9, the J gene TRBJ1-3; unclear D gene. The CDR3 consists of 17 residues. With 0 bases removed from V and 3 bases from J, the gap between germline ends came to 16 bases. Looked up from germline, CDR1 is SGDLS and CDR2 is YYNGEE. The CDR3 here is CASSVGGGPQSGNTIYF. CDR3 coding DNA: TGTGCCAGCAGCGTAGGGGGAGGCCCTCAAAGTGGAAACACCATATATTTT.

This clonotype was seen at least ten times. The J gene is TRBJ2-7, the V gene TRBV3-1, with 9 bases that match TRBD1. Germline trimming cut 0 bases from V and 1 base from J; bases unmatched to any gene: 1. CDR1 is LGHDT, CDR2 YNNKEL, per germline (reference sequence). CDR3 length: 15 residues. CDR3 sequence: CASSQEGTGSYEQYF. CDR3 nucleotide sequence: TGTGCCAGCAGCCAAGAGGGGACAGGGTCCTACGAGCAGTACTTC.

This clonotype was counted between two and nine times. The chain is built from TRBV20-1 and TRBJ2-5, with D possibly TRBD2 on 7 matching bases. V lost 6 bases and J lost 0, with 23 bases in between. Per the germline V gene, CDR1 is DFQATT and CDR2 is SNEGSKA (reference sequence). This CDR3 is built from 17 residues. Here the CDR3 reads CSALGFSLRGHQETQYF. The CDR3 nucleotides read TGCAGTGCCCTGGGCTTTTCCTTGCGGGGGCACCAAGAGACCCAGTACTTC.

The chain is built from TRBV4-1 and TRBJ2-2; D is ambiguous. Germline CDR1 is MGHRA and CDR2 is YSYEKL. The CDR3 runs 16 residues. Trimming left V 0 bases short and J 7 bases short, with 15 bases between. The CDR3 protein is CASSQDALPWGGELFF. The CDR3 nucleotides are TGCGCCAGCAGCCAAGATGCCCTACCCTGGGGCGGGGAGCTGTTTTTT.

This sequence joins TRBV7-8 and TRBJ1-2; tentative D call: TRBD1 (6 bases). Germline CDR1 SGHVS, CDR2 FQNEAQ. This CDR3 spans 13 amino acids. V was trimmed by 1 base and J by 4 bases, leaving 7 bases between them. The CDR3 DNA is TGTGCCAGCAGCTTAGTACAGGGCTATGGCTACACCTTC. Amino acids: CASSLVQGYGYTF.

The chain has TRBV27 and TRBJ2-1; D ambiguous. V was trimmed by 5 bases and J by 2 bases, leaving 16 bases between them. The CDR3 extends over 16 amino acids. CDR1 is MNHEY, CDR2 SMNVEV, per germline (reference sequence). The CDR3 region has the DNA TGTGCCAGCAGTACCACCCACTACGCTGCCTACAATGAGCAGTTCTTC. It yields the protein CASSTTHYAAYNEQFF.

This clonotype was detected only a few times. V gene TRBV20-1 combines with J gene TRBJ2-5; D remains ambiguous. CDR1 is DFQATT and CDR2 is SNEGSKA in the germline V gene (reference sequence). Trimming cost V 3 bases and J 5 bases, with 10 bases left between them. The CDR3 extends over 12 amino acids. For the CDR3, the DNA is TGCAGTGCTAGGCCCAGCGCCGAGACCCAGTACTTC. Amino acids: CSARPSAETQYF.

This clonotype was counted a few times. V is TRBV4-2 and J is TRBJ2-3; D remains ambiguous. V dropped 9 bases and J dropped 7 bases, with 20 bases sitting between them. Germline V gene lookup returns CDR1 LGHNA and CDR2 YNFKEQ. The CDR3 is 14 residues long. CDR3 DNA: TGTGCCAGACAGACTGGGAAAACCAACCATACGCAGTATTTT. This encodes CARQTGKTNHTQYF.

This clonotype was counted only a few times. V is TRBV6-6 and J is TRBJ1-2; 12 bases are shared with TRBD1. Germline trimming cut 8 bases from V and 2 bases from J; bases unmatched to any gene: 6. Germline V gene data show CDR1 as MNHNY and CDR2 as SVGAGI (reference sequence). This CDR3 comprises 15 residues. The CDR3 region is CASGGTGGANYGYTF. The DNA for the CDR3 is TGTGCCAGCGGAGGGACAGGGGGCGCAAACTATGGCTACACCTTC.

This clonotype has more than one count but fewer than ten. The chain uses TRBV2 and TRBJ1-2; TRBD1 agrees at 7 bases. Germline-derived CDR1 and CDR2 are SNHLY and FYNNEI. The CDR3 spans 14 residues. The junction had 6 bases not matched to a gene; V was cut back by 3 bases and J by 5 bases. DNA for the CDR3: TGTGCCAGCAGTGATCAGGGGGTAGGATATGGCTACACCTTC. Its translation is CASSDQGVGYGYTF.

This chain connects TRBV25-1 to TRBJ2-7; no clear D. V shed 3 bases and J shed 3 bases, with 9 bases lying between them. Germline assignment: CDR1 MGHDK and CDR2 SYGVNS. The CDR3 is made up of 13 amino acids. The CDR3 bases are TGTGCCAGCAGTGAGGGGTCCCTCTACGAGCAGTACTTC. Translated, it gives CASSEGSLYEQYF.

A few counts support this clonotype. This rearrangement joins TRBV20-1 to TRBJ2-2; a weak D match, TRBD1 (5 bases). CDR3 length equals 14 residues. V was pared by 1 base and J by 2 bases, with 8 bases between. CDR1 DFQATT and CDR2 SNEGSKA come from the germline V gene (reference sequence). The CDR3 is CSARAGQNTGELFF. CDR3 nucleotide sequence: TGCAGTGCTAGAGCAGGGCAAAACACCGGGGAGCTGTTTTTT.

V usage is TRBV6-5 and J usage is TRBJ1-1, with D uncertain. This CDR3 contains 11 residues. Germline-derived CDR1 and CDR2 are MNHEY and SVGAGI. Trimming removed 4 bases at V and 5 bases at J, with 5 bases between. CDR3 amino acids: CASSWRTEAFF. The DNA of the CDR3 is TGTGCCAGCAGTTGGAGGACTGAAGCTTTCTTT.

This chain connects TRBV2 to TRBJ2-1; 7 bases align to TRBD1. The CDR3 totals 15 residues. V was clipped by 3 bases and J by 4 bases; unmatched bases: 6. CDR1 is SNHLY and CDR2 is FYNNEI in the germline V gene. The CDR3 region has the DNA TGTGCCAGCAGTGAGGCCGGACAGGAGTACAATGAGCAGTTCTTC. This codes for CASSEAGQEYNEQFF.

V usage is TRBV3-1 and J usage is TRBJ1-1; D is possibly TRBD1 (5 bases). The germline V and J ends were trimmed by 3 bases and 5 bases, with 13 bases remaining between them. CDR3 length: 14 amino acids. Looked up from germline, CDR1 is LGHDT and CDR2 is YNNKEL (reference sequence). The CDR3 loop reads CASSHDRWGTEAFF. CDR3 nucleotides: TGTGCCAGCAGCCACGACAGATGGGGGACTGAAGCTTTCTTT.

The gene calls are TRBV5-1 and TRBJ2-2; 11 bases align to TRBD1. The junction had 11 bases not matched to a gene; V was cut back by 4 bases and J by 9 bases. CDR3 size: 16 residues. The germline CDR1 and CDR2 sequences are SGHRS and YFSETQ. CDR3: CASSPPGQGDLRELFF. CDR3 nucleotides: TGCGCCAGCAGCCCGCCGGGACAGGGGGATCTCAGGGAGCTGTTTTTT.

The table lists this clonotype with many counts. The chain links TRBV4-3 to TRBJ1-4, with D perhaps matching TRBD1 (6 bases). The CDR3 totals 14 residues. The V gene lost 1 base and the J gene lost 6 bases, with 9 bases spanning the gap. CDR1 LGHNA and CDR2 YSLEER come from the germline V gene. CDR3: CASSQGGADEKLFF. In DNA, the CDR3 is TGCGCCAGCAGCCAAGGGGGGGCAGATGAAAAACTGTTTTTT.

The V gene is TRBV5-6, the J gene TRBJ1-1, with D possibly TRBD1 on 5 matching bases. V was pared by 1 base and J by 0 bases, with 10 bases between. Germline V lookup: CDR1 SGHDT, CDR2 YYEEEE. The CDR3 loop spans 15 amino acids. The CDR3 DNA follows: TGTGCCAGCAGCTTGTTCCGGGGCTTGAACACTGAAGCTTTCTTT. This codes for CASSLFRGLNTEAFF.

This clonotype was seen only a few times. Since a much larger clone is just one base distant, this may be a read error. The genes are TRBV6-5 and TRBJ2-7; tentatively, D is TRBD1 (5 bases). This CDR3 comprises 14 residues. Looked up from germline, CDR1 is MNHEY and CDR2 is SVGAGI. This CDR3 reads CTSRINKDSGEQYF. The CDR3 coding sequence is TGTACCAGCAGAATTAACAAGGATTCAGGGGAGCAGTACTTC.

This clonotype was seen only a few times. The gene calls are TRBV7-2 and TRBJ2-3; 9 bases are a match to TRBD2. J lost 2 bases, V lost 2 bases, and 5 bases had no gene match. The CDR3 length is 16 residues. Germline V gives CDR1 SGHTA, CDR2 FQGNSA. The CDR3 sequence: CASSLRAGGDTDTQYF. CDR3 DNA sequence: TGTGCCAGCAGCTTACGTGCGGGGGGGGACACAGATACGCAGTATTTT.